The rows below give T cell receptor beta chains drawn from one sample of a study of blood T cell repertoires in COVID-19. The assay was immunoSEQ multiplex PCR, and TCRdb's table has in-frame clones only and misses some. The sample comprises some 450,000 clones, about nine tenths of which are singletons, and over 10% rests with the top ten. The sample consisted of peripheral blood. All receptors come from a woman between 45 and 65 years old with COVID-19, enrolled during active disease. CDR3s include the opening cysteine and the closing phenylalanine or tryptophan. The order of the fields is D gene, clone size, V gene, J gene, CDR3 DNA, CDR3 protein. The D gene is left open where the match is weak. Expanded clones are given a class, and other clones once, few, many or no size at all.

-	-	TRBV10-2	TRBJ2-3	TGCGCCAGCAGTGACACAGGAACAGATACGCAGTATTTT	CASSDTGTDTQYF
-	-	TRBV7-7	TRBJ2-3	TGTGCCAGCAGCTTAGCCGGACAGAGCACAGATACGCAGTATTTT	CASSLAGQSTDTQYF
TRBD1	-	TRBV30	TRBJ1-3	TGTGCCTGGAGTGGGTGGCGGGACAGGGTTTGGTCCTCTGGAAACACCATATATTTT	CAWSGWRDRVWSSGNTIYF
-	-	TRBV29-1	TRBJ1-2	TGCAGCGTTGTATCCGACAGTCTCTATGGCTACACCTTC	CSVVSDSLYGYTF
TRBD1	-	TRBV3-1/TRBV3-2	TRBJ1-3	TGTGCCAGCAGTCGGGACAGGGTGGCCGGAAACACCATATATTTT	CASSRDRVAGNTIYF
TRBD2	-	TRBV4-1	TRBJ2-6	TGCGCCAGCAGCCAAGAACTCCAGCGGGGCTCTGGGGCCAACGTCCTGACTTTC	CASSQELQRGSGANVLTF
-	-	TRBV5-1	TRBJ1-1	TGCGCCAGCAGCGCGGGGTCGACCATGAACACTGAAGCTTTCTTT	CASSAGSTMNTEAFF
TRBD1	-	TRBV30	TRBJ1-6	TGTGCCTGGATTCGGCAAGGGACAGATAATTCACCCCTCCACTTT	CAWIRQGTDNSPLHF
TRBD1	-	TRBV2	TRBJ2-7	TGTGCCAGCAGTGACTTAATTAAGGGGGCTGGCGAGCAGTACTTC	CASSDLIKGAGEQYF
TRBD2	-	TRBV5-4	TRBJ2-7	TGTGCCAGTAAAGTAGCGGGGGGATCCTACGAGCAGTACTTC	CASKVAGGSYEQYF
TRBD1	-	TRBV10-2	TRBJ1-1	TGCGCCAGCCGGGACAGGCACAACGTGAACACTGAAGCTTTCTTT	CASRDRHNVNTEAFF
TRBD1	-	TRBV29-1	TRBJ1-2	TGCAGCGTTGATCTGGGGACAGGCGAGTATGGCTACACCTTC	CSVDLGTGEYGYTF
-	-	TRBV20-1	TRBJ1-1	TGCAGTGTCCGGACAGCGGAAGCTTTCTTT	CSVRTAEAFF
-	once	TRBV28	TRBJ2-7	TGTGCCAGCAGTCTCTTACAGGGTTCCTACGAGCAGTACTTC	CASSLLQGSYEQYF
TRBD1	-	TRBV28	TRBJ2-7	TGTGCCAGCAGTTTAAGGGACAGGGGTGGCGAGCAGTACTTC	CASSLRDRGGEQYF
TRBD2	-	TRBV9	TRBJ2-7	TGTGCCAGCAGCGTCTACGCGGGGGAGACCTACGAGCAGTACTTC	CASSVYAGETYEQYF
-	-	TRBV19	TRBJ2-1	TGTGCCAGTACCTCCCGGAGTAATGAGCAGTTCTTC	CASTSRSNEQFF
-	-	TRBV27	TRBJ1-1	TGTGCCAGTTTCGGGGGGCGATTGAACACTGAAGCTTTCTTT	CASFGGRLNTEAFF
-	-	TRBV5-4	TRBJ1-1	TGTGCCAGCAGCTTGGGCGGGCTTCTGAACACTGAAGCTTTCTTT	CASSLGGLLNTEAFF
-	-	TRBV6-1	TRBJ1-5	TGTGCCAGCAGTCAAGCGTATAGGGGTTCAAGCAATCAGCCCCAGCATTTT	CASSQAYRGSSNQPQHF
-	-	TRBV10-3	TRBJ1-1	TGTGCCATCAGTGATAGGGGGAGGGACACTGAAGCTTTCTTT	CAISDRGRDTEAFF
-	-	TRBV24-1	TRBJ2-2	TGTGCCACCAGTGATTTCGGGCAGGGAACGGACGGGGAGCTGTTTTTT	CATSDFGQGTDGELFF
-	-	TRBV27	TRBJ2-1	TGTGCCAGCAGGTACTCACTAGAGGGAGAGCAGTTCTTC	CASRYSLEGEQFF
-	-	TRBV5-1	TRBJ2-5	TGCGCCAGCAGCTTGGATCTGGGTTCGGGAGCAGAGACCCAGTACTTC	CASSLDLGSGAETQYF
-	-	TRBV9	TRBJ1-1	TGTGCCAGCAGCGTAGCTGGTACAGGGGAAGCTTTCTTT	CASSVAGTGEAFF
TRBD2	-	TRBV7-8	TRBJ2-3	TGTGCCAGCAGCTTATCTAGCGGGGGAAACACAGATACGCAGTATTTT	CASSLSSGGNTDTQYF
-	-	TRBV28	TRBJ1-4	TGTGCCGGGGGGGGTGCAACTAATGAAAAACTGTTTTTT	CAGGGATNEKLFF
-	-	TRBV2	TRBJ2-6	TGTGCCAGCACCGGCAGGTCTCCTTCTGGGGCCAACGTCCTGACTTTC	CASTGRSPSGANVLTF
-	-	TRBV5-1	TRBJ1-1	TGCGCCAGCAGCGGGGGACTCCAGGGAGCTTTCTTT	CASSGGLQGAFF
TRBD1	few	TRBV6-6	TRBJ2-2	TGTGCCAGCAGTTACGCCGGGACAGGGGCGGCCGGGGAGCTGTTTTTT	CASSYAGTGAAGELFF
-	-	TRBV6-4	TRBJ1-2	TGTGCCAGCAGTTTTGAGCAGGGCGGAGGCTACACCTTC	CASSFEQGGGYTF
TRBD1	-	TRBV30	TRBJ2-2	TGTGCCTCCGGACAGGGGGACACCGGGGAGCTGTTTTTT	CASGQGDTGELFF
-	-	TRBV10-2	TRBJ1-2	TGCGCCAGCAGTGCCCGGACAGAGAGAAACTATGGCTACACCTTC	CASSARTERNYGYTF
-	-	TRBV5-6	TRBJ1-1	TGTGCCAGCAGCTTGGGGGGCAGGCACACTGAAGCTTTCTTT	CASSLGGRHTEAFF
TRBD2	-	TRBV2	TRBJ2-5	TGTGCCAGCAGTTCGGGACTAGCGGGGGGACAAGAGACCCAGTACTTC	CASSSGLAGGQETQYF
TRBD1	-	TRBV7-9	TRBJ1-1	TGTGCCAGCAGCCCCAGGGGGCAGGGGACTGAAGCTTTCTTT	CASSPRGQGTEAFF
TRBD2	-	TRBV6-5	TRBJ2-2	TGTGCCAGCAGCGGACTAGCCGGGGAGCTGTTTTTT	CASSGLAGELFF
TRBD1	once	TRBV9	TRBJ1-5	TGTGCCAGCAGCGCCGGGACAGACAATCAGCCCCAGCATTTT	CASSAGTDNQPQHF
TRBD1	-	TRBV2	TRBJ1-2	TGTGCCAGCACCCTCTCCCCGGGGGACAGGAGCTATGGCTACACCTTC	CASTLSPGDRSYGYTF
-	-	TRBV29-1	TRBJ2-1	TGCAGCGTTGTTACCGTACTCTCCTACAATGAGCAGTTCTTC	CSVVTVLSYNEQFF
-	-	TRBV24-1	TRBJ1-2	TGTGCCACCAGTGATTCCAGAGTTTCCCATAAACTATATGGCTACACCTTC	CATSDSRVSHKLYGYTF
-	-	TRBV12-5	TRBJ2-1	TGTGCTAGTGGTTTGGACCGGGGGGCCTCCTACAATGAGCAGTTCTTC	CASGLDRGASYNEQFF
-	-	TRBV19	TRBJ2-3	TGTGCCTCCCAAACCAGGGGTAGCGATACGCAGTATTTT	CASQTRGSDTQYF
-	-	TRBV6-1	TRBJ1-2	TGTGCCAGCAGTGAAGTGACAGGAATGTACTACACCTTC	CASSEVTGMYYTF
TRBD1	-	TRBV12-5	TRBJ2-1	TGTGCTAGTGGTTTGGGACAGGGAAGGAACAATGAGCAGTTCTTC	CASGLGQGRNNEQFF
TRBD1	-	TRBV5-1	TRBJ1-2	TGCGCCAGCAGCTTGGGTCTGGGACAGGGGGATGGCTACACCTTC	CASSLGLGQGDGYTF
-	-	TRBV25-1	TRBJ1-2	TGTGCCAGTCGAGACACGTCTAACTATGGCTACACCTTC	CASRDTSNYGYTF
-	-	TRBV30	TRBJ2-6	TGTGCCTGGAGTAAGACTTGGGCTGGGGCCAACGTCCTGACTTTC	CAWSKTWAGANVLTF
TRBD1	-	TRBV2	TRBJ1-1	TGTGCCAGCAGTGAAGCCTTACTGGGACAGGGAGGGGGCACTGAAGCTTTCTTT	CASSEALLGQGGGTEAFF
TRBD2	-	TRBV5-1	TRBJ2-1	TGCGCCAGCAGCTTGGTGGCTAGCGGCTACAATGAGCAGTTCTTC	CASSLVASGYNEQFF
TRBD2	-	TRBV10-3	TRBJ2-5	TGTGCCACCCGAGGGGGGCTAGCGGGGGGCAATGGGGAGACCCAGTACTTC	CATRGGLAGGNGETQYF
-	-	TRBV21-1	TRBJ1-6	TGTGCCAGCAGCAGGGGCAGGGGGCGTTCACCCCTCCACTTT	CASSRGRGRSPLHF
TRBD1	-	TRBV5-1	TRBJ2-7	TGCGCCAGCAGCTTGGTACAGGGGTTCTACGAGCAGTACTTC	CASSLVQGFYEQYF
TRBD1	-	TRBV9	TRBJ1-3	TGTGCCAGCAGCGTAGAGGGGGCGGTGGGAAACACCATATATTTT	CASSVEGAVGNTIYF
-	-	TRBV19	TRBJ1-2	TGTGCCAGTAGTATCGCAGGGGCGGGCTATGGCTACACCTTC	CASSIAGAGYGYTF
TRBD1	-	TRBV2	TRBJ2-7	TGTGCCAGCAGTCTAGGACAGGCCTCCTACGAGCAGTACTTC	CASSLGQASYEQYF
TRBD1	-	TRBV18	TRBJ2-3	TGTGCCAGCTCACCACCGGGGTGGGACAGGGGCACAGATACGCAGTATTTT	CASSPPGWDRGTDTQYF